The clone carrying this T cell receptor beta chain was seen only once. Trimming removed 0 bases at V and 3 bases at J, with 13 bases between. This CDR3 has 15 amino acids. Germline V gives CDR1 SGDLS, CDR2 YYNGEE. cDNA came from roughly 0.53 to 1 ug RNA primed by random hexamers. From the immunoSEQ multiplex PCR reads, TCRdb called clonotypes with MiXCR, one entry per CDR3 protein. The sample lists around 20,000 distinct CDR3 sequences; roughly 95% were seen once. The data are from a study of CD8 T cells in Susac syndrome. The sequenced material came from CD8+ T cells from PBMCs. The gene calls are TRBV9 and TRBJ2-7, with a weak D call TRBD2 (6 bases). This TCR was sampled from a human donor in good health. Here the CDR3 reads CASSVGGSGSYEQYF. The CDR3 coding sequence is TGTGCCAGCAGCGTAGGTGGTAGCGGCAGCTACGAGCAGTACTTC. Together with reference TRBV9 and TRBJ2-7, the CDR3 gives the full variable domain: DSGVTQTPKHLITATGQRVTLRCSPRSGDLSVYWYQQSLDQGLQFLIQYYNGEERAKGNILERFSAQQFPDLHSELNLSSLELGDSALYFCASSVGGSGSYEQYFGPGTRLTVT.